This T cell receptor (beta chain) was sequenced for a study of blood T cell repertoires in COVID-19. Study-level background: Sites across the United States, Italy and Spain contributed samples from acute and convalescent COVID-19. T cells, B-cell-depleted T cells, or PBMCs provided the cDNA or gDNA that served as material.

The table lists this clone with a count of one. As handled by the study authors: Nucleated cell number was recorded as an estimate derived from reference gene primer amplification. The table came from immunoSEQ multiplex PCR; TCRdb's copy has only in-frame clones and leaves some out. V, J and clone size are those of that table, while D and trimming were read from the DNA. The table lists 250,000 or so clones, approximately 85% of them singletons. Trimming pared 7 bases from V and 4 bases from J, leaving 14 bases between. Germline CDR1 reads MNHNY; CDR2 reads SVGAGI (reference sequence). This CDR3 region has 14 residues.

This clonotype was sampled from a man older than 75 with acute or convalescent COVID-19. What was sequenced was peripheral blood. The chain is built from TRBV6-6 and TRBJ1-5, with D hard to call. The CDR3 loop is CASIDGWRNQPQHF. The CDR3, as DNA: TGTGCCAGCATAGACGGATGGAGAAATCAGCCCCAGCATTTT.